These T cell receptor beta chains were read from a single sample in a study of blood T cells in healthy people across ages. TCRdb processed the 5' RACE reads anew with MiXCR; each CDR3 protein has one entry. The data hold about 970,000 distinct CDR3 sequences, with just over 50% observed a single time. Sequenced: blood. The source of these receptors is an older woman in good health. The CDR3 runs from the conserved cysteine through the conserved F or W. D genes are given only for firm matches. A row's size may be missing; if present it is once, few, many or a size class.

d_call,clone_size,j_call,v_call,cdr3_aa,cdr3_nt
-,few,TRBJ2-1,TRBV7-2,CASRGGQWFREQFF,TGTGCCAGCAGGGGGGGACAGTGGTTCCGTGAGCAGTTCTTC
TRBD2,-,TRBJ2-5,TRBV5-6,CASSLVTSGRGETQYF,TGTGCCAGCAGCTTGGTTACTAGCGGGAGAGGAGAGACCCAGTACTTC
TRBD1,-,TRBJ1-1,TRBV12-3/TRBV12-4,CASSFRQDRPMNTEAFF,TGTGCCAGCAGTTTTCGGCAGGACAGGCCTATGAACACTGAAGCTTTCTTT
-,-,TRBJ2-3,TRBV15,CAIGNAPSTDTQYF,TGTGCAATAGGAAACGCTCCTAGCACAGATACGCAGTATTTT
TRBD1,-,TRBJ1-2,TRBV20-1,CSKTDRGPGYTF,TGCAGTAAAACGGACAGGGGGCCTGGCTACACCTTC
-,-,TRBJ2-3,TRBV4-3,CASSRKQADTQYF,TGCGCCAGCAGCCGGAAACAGGCAGATACGCAGTATTTT
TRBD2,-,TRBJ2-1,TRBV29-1,CSVTGTSGYNEQFF,TGCAGCGTAACCGGGACTAGCGGTTACAATGAGCAGTTCTTC
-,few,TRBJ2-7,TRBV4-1,CASSQERTVNYEQYF,TGCGCCAGCAGCCAAGAGAGGACCGTGAACTACGAGCAGTACTTC
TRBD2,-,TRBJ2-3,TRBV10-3,CAISESMLAGGPSDTQYF,TGTGCCATCAGTGAGTCGATGTTAGCGGGAGGGCCGTCAGATACGCAGTATTTT
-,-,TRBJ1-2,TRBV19,CASSINAELYGYTF,TGTGCCAGTAGTATAAATGCAGAACTCTATGGCTACACCTTC
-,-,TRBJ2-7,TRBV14,CASSPYSAYEQYF,TGTGCCAGCAGCCCTTACTCGGCATACGAGCAGTACTTC
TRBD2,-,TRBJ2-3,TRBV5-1,CASSFGGRLSSSTDTQYF,TGCGCCAGCAGCTTCGGCGGGAGGTTGTCTTCTAGCACAGATACGCAGTATTTT
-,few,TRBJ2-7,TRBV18,CASSPVMGGLSYEQYF,TGTGCCAGCTCACCAGTTATGGGGGGTCTCTCCTACGAGCAGTACTTC
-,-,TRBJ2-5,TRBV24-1,CATSDLGREQYF,TGTGCCACCAGTGATTTAGGACGGGAGCAGTACTTC
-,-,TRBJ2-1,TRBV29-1,CSGLGSYNEQFF,TGCAGCGGCCTAGGATCCTACAATGAGCAGTTCTTC
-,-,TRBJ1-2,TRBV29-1,CSVKESGYGYTF,TGCAGCGTTAAAGAGAGCGGGTATGGCTACACCTTC
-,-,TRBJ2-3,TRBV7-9,CASSLEGFTDTQYF,TGTGCCAGCAGCTTAGAGGGGTTCACAGATACGCAGTATTTT
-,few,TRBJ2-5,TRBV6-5,CASSYSFSRGASETQYF,TGTGCCAGCAGTTACTCGTTTAGTAGGGGAGCCAGTGAGACCCAGTACTTC
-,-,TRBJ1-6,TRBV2,CASSEVFVTEDSPLHF,TGTGCCAGCAGTGAAGTGTTCGTCACTGAAGATTCACCCCTCCACTTT
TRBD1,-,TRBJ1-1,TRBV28,CASSQLPGQGGTEAFF,TGTGCCAGCAGTCAACTACCGGGACAGGGCGGCACTGAAGCTTTCTTT
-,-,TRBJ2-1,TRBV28,CASKSSGVHEQFF,TGTGCCAGCAAATCCTCGGGGGTCCATGAGCAGTTCTTC
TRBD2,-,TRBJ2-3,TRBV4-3,CASSQDRRWTSDRTDTRYF,TGCGCCAGCAGCCAAGATCGCCGTTGGACTAGTGACCGCACAGATACGCGGTATTTT
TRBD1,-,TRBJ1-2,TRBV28,CASSSGQGEGYRYTF,TGTGCCAGCAGTTCGGGACAGGGAGAGGGCTATCGCTACACCTTC
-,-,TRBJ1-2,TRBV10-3,CATNPGASYTF,TGTGCCACTAACCCGGGAGCCAGCTACACCTTC
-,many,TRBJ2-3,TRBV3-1,CASSQSLAASTDTQYF,TGTGCCAGCAGCCAGAGTTTGGCGGCTAGCACAGATACGCAGTATTTT
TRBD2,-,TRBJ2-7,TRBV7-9,CASSSRLVAGNIEQYF,TGTGCCAGCAGCTCTAGACTGGTAGCGGGGAATATCGAGCAGTACTTC
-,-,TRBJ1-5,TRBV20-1,CSATGQAPNQPQHF,TGCAGTGCCACCGGGCAGGCCCCTAATCAGCCCCAGCATTTT
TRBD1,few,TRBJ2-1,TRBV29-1,CSGSLQGEKQFF,TGCAGCGGCTCCTTACAGGGGGAAAAGCAGTTCTTC
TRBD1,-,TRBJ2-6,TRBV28,CASSHSRGLSGANVLTF,TGTGCCAGCAGTCACTCCAGGGGGCTATCTGGGGCCAACGTCCTGACTTTC
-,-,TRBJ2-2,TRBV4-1,CASSISVSAGELFF,TGCGCCAGCAGTATATCCGTATCTGCCGGGGAGCTGTTTTTT
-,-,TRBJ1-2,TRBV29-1,CSVDEVDGGYGYTF,TGCAGCGTTGATGAGGTCGACGGGGGCTATGGCTACACCTTC
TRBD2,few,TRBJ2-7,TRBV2,CASLMNGGRPDEQYF,TGTGCCAGCCTGATGAATGGCGGGAGGCCCGACGAGCAGTACTTC
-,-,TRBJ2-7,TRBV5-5,CASSHREAYNEQYF,TGTGCCAGCAGCCATAGGGAAGCCTACAATGAGCAGTACTTC
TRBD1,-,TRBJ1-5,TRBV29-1,CSVDSGTVLAEAEPQHF,TGCAGCGTTGACTCCGGGACAGTTCTCGCCGAAGCGGAGCCCCAGCATTTT
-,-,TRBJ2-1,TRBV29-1,CSVELLEGSYNEQFF,TGCAGCGTTGAATTATTGGAGGGCTCCTACAATGAGCAGTTCTTC
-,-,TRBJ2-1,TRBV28,CASSSMTEVGGYGQFF,TGTGCCAGCAGTTCGATGACCGAGGTGGGCGGCTATGGGCAGTTCTTC
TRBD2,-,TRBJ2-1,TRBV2,CASRGTSGMNEQFF,TGTGCCAGCAGAGGGACTAGCGGGATGAATGAGCAGTTCTTC
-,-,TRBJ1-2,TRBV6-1,CASSQGANYGYTF,TGCGCCAGCAGCCAAGGAGCTAACTATGGCTACACCTTC
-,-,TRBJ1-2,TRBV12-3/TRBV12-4,CASSLSSKYTF,TGTGCCAGCAGTTTATCCAGTAAATACACCTTC
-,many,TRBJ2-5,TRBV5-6,CASSFAEQETQYF,TGTGCCAGCAGCTTTGCTGAACAAGAGACCCAGTACTTC
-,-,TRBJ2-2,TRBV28,CASSFSAGLHTGELFF,TGTGCCAGCAGTTTTTCCGCGGGACTTCACACCGGGGAGCTGTTTTTT
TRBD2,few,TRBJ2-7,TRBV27,CASSLGVAGEYEQYF,TGTGCCAGCAGTTTAGGAGTAGCGGGGGAGTACGAGCAGTACTTC
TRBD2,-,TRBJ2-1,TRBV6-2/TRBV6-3,CASKASGNNEQFF,TGTGCCAGCAAGGCTAGCGGAAACAATGAGCAGTTCTTC
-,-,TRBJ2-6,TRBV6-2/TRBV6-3,CASRIDRPRSGANVLTF,TGTGCCAGCAGGATAGACAGGCCGAGGTCTGGGGCCAACGTCCTGACTTTC
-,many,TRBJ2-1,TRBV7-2,CASSLLTRKNEQFF,TGTGCCAGCAGCCTCCTGACTCGCAAAAATGAGCAGTTCTTC
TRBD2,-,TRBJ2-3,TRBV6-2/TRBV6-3,CASSPMGTNLYF,TGTGCCAGCAGCCCGATGGGGACTAATCTGTATTTT
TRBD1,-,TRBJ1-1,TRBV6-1,CATRDRGPYTEAFF,TGTGCCACCAGGGACAGGGGCCCCTACACTGAAGCTTTCTTT
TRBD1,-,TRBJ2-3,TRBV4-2,CASSQAEGAGGTDTQYF,TGTGCCAGCAGCCAAGCCGAGGGGGCAGGGGGCACAGATACGCAGTATTTT
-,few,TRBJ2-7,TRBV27,CASIALGASSYEQYF,TGTGCCAGCATCGCTCTAGGGGCTAGCTCCTACGAGCAGTACTTC
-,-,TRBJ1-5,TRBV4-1,CASSPRQVTSNQPQHF,TGCGCCAGCAGCCCTCGGCAGGTTACAAGCAATCAGCCCCAGCATTTT
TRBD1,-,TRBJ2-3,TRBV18,CASSPLDRGTGTQYF,TGTGCCAGCTCACCCTTGGACAGGGGAACGGGTACGCAGTATTTT
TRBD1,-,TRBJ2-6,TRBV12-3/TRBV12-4,CASSLALGQGARTGANVLTF,TGTGCCAGCAGTTTAGCGCTGGGACAGGGGGCGCGGACTGGGGCCAACGTCCTGACTTTC
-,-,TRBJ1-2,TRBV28,CARAYRTLYGYTF,TGTGCCAGAGCATACAGGACACTCTATGGCTACACCTTC
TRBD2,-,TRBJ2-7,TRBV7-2,CASSSWAGVLGEQYF,TGTGCCAGCAGCTCCTGGGCGGGAGTGCTCGGCGAGCAGTACTTC
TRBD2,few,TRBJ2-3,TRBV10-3,CAIRAGGGGDTQYF,TGTGCCATACGGGCGGGAGGTGGTGGAGATACGCAGTATTTT
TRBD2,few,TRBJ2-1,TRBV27,CASAGTNNEQFF,TGTGCCAGCGCCGGGACTAACAATGAGCAGTTCTTC
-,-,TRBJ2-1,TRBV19,CASSITGIDNEQFF,TGTGCCAGTAGTATCACAGGGATAGACAATGAGCAGTTCTTC
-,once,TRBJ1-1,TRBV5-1,CASSLRGGQNTEAFF,TGCGCCAGCAGCTTGAGGGGAGGACAGAACACTGAAGCTTTCTTT
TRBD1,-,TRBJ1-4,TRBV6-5,CASSYSGTTGAGDEKLFF,TGTGCCAGCAGTTACTCGGGAACTACAGGGGCGGGGGATGAAAAACTGTTTTTT